The T cell receptor beta chain described here comes from a study of shared clonotypes between healthy human individuals. Across the whole study: Donors were a couple of women and a few men aged 18 to 49.

Deep-level assay runs were performed. Assay: immunoSEQ multiplex PCR; the TCRdb copy retains only in-frame clones and omits some. The profile covers 2 million or so clones, with about 95% appearing a single time and 0.85% to 1.3% taken by the ten largest. CD45RO negativity and positive selection for CCR7 defined naive CD8 cells, a population that excluded terminally differentiated effector memory CD45RA+ cells. Germline-derived CDR1 and CDR2 are SGHRS and YFSETQ. The CDR3 is 15 residues long. V was shortened by 4 bases and J by 2 bases, with 16 bases between the two germline ends. Material for sequencing was naive CD8+ T cells sorted from blood. The chain couples TRBV5-1 to TRBJ2-7; TRBD2 might be the D (6 bases). The receptor was isolated from a man between 18 and 29 years old in good health. The CDR3 protein is CASSKGAGLPYEQYF. DNA of the CDR3: TGCGCCAGCAGCAAAGGTGCGGGGCTTCCCTACGAGCAGTACTTC.